The 5 T cell receptor beta chains reported below all come from one sample, sequenced in a study of T cell repertoires in cytomegalovirus infection. A single record per CDR3 protein comes from TCRdb applying MiXCR to the reads. The sample records approximately 190,000 distinct CDR3 sequences, roughly 27% being singletons. What was sequenced was PBMCs. Source of these receptors: a human donor in good health (CMV status not recorded). Some clones in this sample may be carry-over from other donors' samples.

The chain recombines TRBV18 with TRBJ1-5, with TRBD1 matching over 9 bases. The length of the CDR3 is 15 residues. Germline trimming cut 3 bases from V and 6 bases from J; bases unmatched to any gene: 6. Germline loops: CDR1 KGHSH, CDR2 LQKENI. CDR3: CASSPGTGPGQPQHF. CDR3 nucleotide sequence: TGTGCCAGCTCACCCGGGACAGGGCCGGGTCAGCCCCAGCATTTT.

This sequence joins TRBV19 and TRBJ1-6; D not resolved. V was shortened by 6 bases and J by 7 bases, with 13 bases between the two germline ends. The CDR3 consists of 14 residues. Germline V CDR1 and CDR2: LNHDA, SQIVND (reference sequence). CDR3 protein: CASRTPGGNSPLHF. The CDR3 DNA reads TGTGCCAGTAGAACCCCCGGCGGGAATTCACCCCTCCACTTT.

The chain employs TRBV10-3 and TRBJ1-1; possible D gene TRBD1, 5 bases. V shed 3 bases and J shed 5 bases, with 19 bases lying between them. Germline lookup yields CDR1 ENHRY and CDR2 SYGVKD. There are 16 residues in the CDR3. CDR3 in amino acids: CAISDNGAVGGTEAFF. CDR3 DNA: TGTGCCATCAGTGATAACGGGGCGGTCGGGGGAACTGAAGCTTTCTTT.

This clonotype was observed many times. V is TRBV11-2 and J is TRBJ2-7; 10 nucleotides agree with TRBD2. Unmatched junction bases numbered 1, after V lost 1 base and J lost 4 bases. The germline gives CDR1 SGHAT, CDR2 FQNNGV. CDR3 size: 14 residues. The CDR3 coding sequence is TGTGCCAGCAGCTTAGCTAGCGGGGGTTACGAGCAGTACTTC. This translates into CASSLASGGYEQYF.

This clonotype was detected only a few times. The gene calls are TRBV29-1 and TRBJ2-7; D may be TRBD1 (6 bases). The CDR3 is 12 amino acids. The V gene lost 6 bases and the J gene lost 7 bases, with 16 bases spanning the gap. Germline lookup yields CDR1 SQVTM and CDR2 ANQGSEA. The CDR3 protein is CSVGQKDGEQYF. CDR3 sequence (DNA): TGCAGCGTCGGACAGAAGGACGGAGAGCAGTACTTC.